This TCR beta chain stems from a study of cytomegalovirus exposure and HLA in healthy donors. Study-level results: CMV antigen specificity of a few CMV-associated chains was confirmed in vitro. Later, an analysis found that common viral pathogens appeared to be linked with several of the most significant clusters.

In the PCR, 60 Vbeta and 13 Jbeta primers were used. TCRdb keeps only in-frame clones here, not all; method: immunoSEQ multiplex PCR. The sample includes 120,000 to 150,000 clones, around 80% seen only once; the top ten take about 3.4%. Donors sampled were nominally healthy, though unrecorded immune exposures were likely. CDR3 size: 15 residues. The V gene end was trimmed by 2 bases and the J gene end by 7 bases; junction bases not matched to a gene: 4. CDR1 is SGDLS and CDR2 is YYNGEE in the germline V gene. Regarding this clone: No antigen is known for it.

The chain employs TRBV9 and TRBJ2-1, with 12 bases lining up with TRBD2. The sequence derives from a man younger than 35 in good health and CMV-seropositive. The sequencing sample was made of PBMCs. CDR3 residues: CASSVSSGRVNEQFF. In DNA form, the CDR3 reads TGTGCCAGCAGCGTTTCTAGCGGGAGGGTGAATGAGCAGTTCTTC.